This is a list of T cell receptor beta chains from one sample in a study of identical twins. TCRdb re-called the 5' RACE reads through MiXCR, storing one row per CDR3 protein. The repertoire holds about 550,000 distinct CDR3 sequences, with around 20% as singletons. The sample was also linked to a second study, of yellow fever vaccine responses in identical twins.

Material for sequencing was CD4+ T cells sorted from blood. The receptors were gathered from a woman between 18 and 29 years old in good health. Each CDR3 is given with its conserved first and last residue. D genes are given only for firm matches. A clone size is listed for some rows: how often the clone was seen (once, few, many), or a class if it is expanded.

v_call	clone_size	j_call	d_call	cdr3_nt	cdr3_aa
TRBV27	-	TRBJ2-2	-	TGTGCCAGCGGGACATATTTATCCGGGGAGCTGTTTTTT	CASGTYLSGELFF
TRBV12-3/TRBV12-4	-	TRBJ1-2	-	TGTGCCAGCAGCCCGCCAGGGCGGATGAGCTGGGGTAACTATGGCTACACCTTC	CASSPPGRMSWGNYGYTF
TRBV12-3/TRBV12-4	-	TRBJ1-5	-	TGTGCCAGCAGTTTGGGGGCGGTGAGCAATCAGCCCCAGCATTTT	CASSLGAVSNQPQHF
TRBV20-1	few	TRBJ1-1	-	TGCAGTGCTAGGAGGGGGGGTGACACTGAAGCTTTCTTT	CSARRGGDTEAFF
TRBV11-1	-	TRBJ1-5	TRBD1	TGTGCCAGCAGCTCAACCGGGACAGGGGTTTATAGCAATCAGCCCCAGCATTTT	CASSSTGTGVYSNQPQHF
TRBV5-1	-	TRBJ1-1	-	TGCGCCAGCAGCTTGGGGTCAGAACTGAACACTGAAGCTTTCTTT	CASSLGSELNTEAFF
TRBV3-1	few	TRBJ2-5	TRBD2	TGTGCCAGCAGCCAAGACCAATCACTTCGACTAGCGGGAGGAGTTGAGACCCAGTACTTC	CASSQDQSLRLAGGVETQYF
TRBV6-5	-	TRBJ2-2	TRBD2	TGTGCCAGCAGTTACCGTAATCCCACGACTAGCGGGGGGGCCAGTGGGGAGCTGTTTTTT	CASSYRNPTTSGGASGELFF
TRBV5-6	few	TRBJ2-3	-	TGTGCCAGCAGCTTGGCGGAGGTCGACACCTTCACAGATACGCAGTATTTT	CASSLAEVDTFTDTQYF
TRBV2	-	TRBJ1-1	-	TGTGCCAGCAGCACACAAATCGAAGCTTTCTTT	CASSTQIEAFF
TRBV6-1	-	TRBJ1-4	-	TGTGCCAGCAGCAGGGTGGGTGCAACTAATGAAAAACTGTTTTTT	CASSRVGATNEKLFF
TRBV5-1	many	TRBJ2-2	-	TGCGCCAGCAGCAGAGAGACAGCGAACACCGGGGAGCTGTTTTTT	CASSRETANTGELFF
TRBV10-2	once	TRBJ2-5	-	TGCGCCAGCAGGGGCCAGGGGGGACAAGAGACCCAGTACTTC	CASRGQGGQETQYF
TRBV28	many	TRBJ1-2	-	TGTGCCAGCAGTTTGGGACCAAACTATGGCTACACCTTC	CASSLGPNYGYTF
TRBV2	few	TRBJ2-1	-	TGTGCCAGCAGTCGGAACACAGGGTTCTATGAGCAGTTCTTC	CASSRNTGFYEQFF
TRBV10-3	few	TRBJ2-5	-	TGTGCCATCAGTGAAGGTAGCCCAGAGACCCAGTACTTC	CAISEGSPETQYF
TRBV11-2	-	TRBJ1-1	-	TGTGCCACACTCCCTTACGGCCAGAACACTGAAGCTTTCTTT	CATLPYGQNTEAFF
TRBV3-1	-	TRBJ1-1	-	TGTGCCAGCAGCCAAGGTACGGGAACTGAAGCTTTCTTT	CASSQGTGTEAFF
TRBV19	few	TRBJ2-7	-	TGTGCCAGTAAGCCTGACAGATTAGCCGAGCAGTACTTC	CASKPDRLAEQYF
TRBV29-1	-	TRBJ2-3	TRBD2	TGCAGCGTGGCTACTAGCGCCCGCACAGATACGCAGTATTTT	CSVATSARTDTQYF
TRBV12-3/TRBV12-4	-	TRBJ2-5	TRBD1	TGTGCCAGCAGTTTTCCGGACAGGGCCCGAGAGACCCAGTACTTC	CASSFPDRARETQYF
TRBV12-5	few	TRBJ1-2	-	TGTGCTAGTGGTAAGATGGACAGATCTGATAGGGGCTACACCTTC	CASGKMDRSDRGYTF
TRBV5-4	-	TRBJ2-2	TRBD1	TGTGCCAGCAGCGCTGGACAGGGGGCGAACACCGGGGAGCTGTTTTTT	CASSAGQGANTGELFF
TRBV11-1	-	TRBJ2-1	TRBD2	TGTGCCAGCAGCTTAGCGTTGCTAGCGGGAGCTAGGTCCAATGAGCAGTTCTTC	CASSLALLAGARSNEQFF
TRBV11-2	-	TRBJ2-2	TRBD2	TGTGCCAGCAGCTTTGCGGGAGGGCCCACCGGGGAGCTGTTTTTT	CASSFAGGPTGELFF
TRBV20-1	-	TRBJ1-1	-	TGCAGTGCCCCAACATTGGGGGACGACGAAGCTTTCTTT	CSAPTLGDDEAFF
TRBV12-5	few	TRBJ2-1	TRBD2	TGTGCTAGTGGCCTTAGCGGGAATCTGAATGAGCAGTTCTTC	CASGLSGNLNEQFF
TRBV7-9	-	TRBJ1-4	-	TGTGCCAGCAGTAGTGATCTGTCGGGGGAAAAACTGTTTTTT	CASSSDLSGEKLFF
TRBV29-1	-	TRBJ2-1	TRBD2	TGCAGCGTTAGACTAGCGGGAGGAAATGAGCAGTTCTTC	CSVRLAGGNEQFF
TRBV7-3	-	TRBJ2-1	-	TGTGCCAGCAGCTTAAGTGCCGGACCTAGTTACAATGAGCAGTTCTTC	CASSLSAGPSYNEQFF
TRBV6-1	-	TRBJ1-4	-	TGTGCCAGCAGCGGGGCAACTAATGAAAAACTGTTTTTT	CASSGATNEKLFF
TRBV20-1	-	TRBJ2-6	TRBD2	TGCTGTGCTAGGACGGGGGGCTCTGGGGCCAACGTCCTGACTTTC	CCARTGGSGANVLTF
TRBV5-1	-	TRBJ2-7	-	TGCGCCAGCAAGGACCCGAACAGAGACTACGAGCAGTACTTC	CASKDPNRDYEQYF
TRBV5-1	-	TRBJ2-3	TRBD2	TGCGCCAGCAGCCAACCGACTAGCGGTTCCCGAGATACGCAGTATTTT	CASSQPTSGSRDTQYF
TRBV20-1	-	TRBJ2-7	TRBD2	TGCAGTGCTAACCCGACTAGCGGGTCAACCTACGAGCAGTACTTC	CSANPTSGSTYEQYF
TRBV7-9	few	TRBJ1-1	-	TGTGCCAGCAGCTTAGGTTTTGGGGGCGACACTGAAGCTTTCTTT	CASSLGFGGDTEAFF
TRBV29-1	-	TRBJ2-1	-	TGCAGCGTCCCCAACCGGGGGCTCGGTGAGCAGTTCTTC	CSVPNRGLGEQFF
TRBV6-5	-	TRBJ2-3	-	TGTGCCAGCAGTTTAACGCCGGGCGCAGATACGCAGTATTTT	CASSLTPGADTQYF
TRBV20-1	few	TRBJ2-3	-	TGCAGTGCCACCTTTGGGGCGGGAGATACGCAGTATTTT	CSATFGAGDTQYF
TRBV20-1	few	TRBJ2-7	TRBD1	TGCAGTGCTAGTAGTAGGGACAGGGGGACCTACGAGCAGTACTTC	CSASSRDRGTYEQYF
TRBV29-1	-	TRBJ2-3	-	TGCAGTACGGGGGTTGGAGATACGCAGTATTTT	CSTGVGDTQYF
TRBV3-1	-	TRBJ2-7	-	TGTGCCAGCAGACACACCGGGACTTCAGGCTACGAGCAGTACTTC	CASRHTGTSGYEQYF
TRBV12-5	-	TRBJ2-2	-	TGTGCTAGTGGTTTGCTCCCACGGACCACGAACACCGGGGAGCTGTTTTTT	CASGLLPRTTNTGELFF
TRBV6-1	-	TRBJ2-5	TRBD1	TGTGCCAGCAGTCAGAGCAGGGGGCAAGAGACCCAGTACTTC	CASSQSRGQETQYF
TRBV4-1	-	TRBJ2-7	TRBD1	TGCGCCAGCAGCACTTCCGGGACAGGGTCCTACGAGCAGTACTTC	CASSTSGTGSYEQYF
TRBV6-2/TRBV6-3	-	TRBJ2-4	-	TGTGCCAGCAGTTACGTGAACATTCAGTACTTC	CASSYVNIQYF
TRBV20-1	-	TRBJ2-7	-	TGCAGTGCTAGAGAGGCGGCCGCCTACGAGCAGTACTTC	CSAREAAAYEQYF
TRBV5-1	-	TRBJ1-6	TRBD1	TGCGCCAGCAGTACCGGGACAGTTGGGGATTCACCCCTCCACTTT	CASSTGTVGDSPLHF
TRBV15	-	TRBJ1-3	TRBD1	TGTGCCATAGGGGCAGGGGGCCTCCACTCTGGAAACACCATATATTTT	CAIGAGGLHSGNTIYF
TRBV12-3/TRBV12-4	-	TRBJ2-3	-	TGTGCCAGCAGTTTAATAGGATCCCTTCGCACAGATACGCAGTATTTT	CASSLIGSLRTDTQYF